A single sample is the source of the 23 T cell receptor beta chains below, sequenced in a study of Graves' ophthalmopathy and Graves' hyperthyroidism. As the template, RNA transcripts were used to amplify TCR beta CDR3 regions. Investigators did first-round RT-PCR with HTBI primers, then second-round multiplex PCR. One entry per CDR3 protein results from TCRdb running MiXCR on the multiplex PCR reads. The table lists some 360,000 distinct CDR3 sequences, approximately 18% of them singletons, with 2% to 3% in the top ten. Sequenced material: peripheral blood. All receptors derive from an adult woman with stable Graves' hyperthyroidism.

This clonotype showed up many times. The chain couples TRBV6-5 to TRBJ1-2, with D unclear. V lost 10 bases, J lost 4 bases, and 19 bases lay in between. This CDR3 is 14 amino acids long. The germline CDR1 and CDR2 sequences are MNHEY and SVGAGI. This CDR3 reads CAIPSSWGVYGYTF. As DNA, the CDR3 is TGTGCCATTCCCTCATCGTGGGGAGTCTATGGCTACACCTTC.

The sample holds many counts of this clonotype. A junction boundary mismatches the germline segment, possibly from a read error. This chain joins TRBV3-1 and TRBJ1-2; D is ambiguous. The germline gives CDR1 LGHDT, CDR2 YNNKEL (reference sequence). CDR3 length: 11 residues. The chain's CDR3 is CASSQEFDVLF. The CDR3 DNA sequence: TGTGCCAGCAGCCAAGAATTTGACGTCCTCTTC.

This clonotype was seen repeatedly, ten times or more. The V and J genes are TRBV19 and TRBJ1-2; D might be TRBD1 (5 bases). CDR1 and CDR2 (germline): LNHDA, SQIVND (reference sequence). The CDR3 has 13 residues. Trimming left V 3 bases short and J 4 bases short, with 9 bases between. The CDR3 DNA sequence: TGTGCCAGTAGTATCACCGGGGCCTATGGCTACACCTTC. Amino acids: CASSITGAYGYTF. Supplemented by reference TRBV19 and TRBJ1-2, the full variable domain reads DGGITQSPKYLFRKEGQNVTLSCEQNLNHDAMYWYRQDPGQGLRLIYYSQIVNDFQKGDIAEGYSVSREKKESFPLTVTSAQKNPTAFYLCASSITGAYGYTFGSGTRLTVV.

The V and J genes are TRBV6-1 and TRBJ2-7, with 9 bases lining up with TRBD1. Trimming cost V 7 bases and J 2 bases; bases outside gene matches: 6. The CDR3 is made up of 14 amino acids. Germline V lookup: CDR1 MNHNS, CDR2 SASEGT. The CDR3 sequence is CASMTGTGPYEQYF. CDR3 sequence (DNA): TGTGCCAGCATGACCGGGACAGGGCCCTACGAGCAGTACTTC.

In this sample, this clonotype turned up many times. The gene calls are TRBV5-1 and TRBJ2-7; D might be TRBD2 (6 bases). This CDR3 contains 13 residues. Trimming pared 1 base from V and 10 bases from J, leaving 15 bases between. Per the germline V gene, CDR1 is SGHRS and CDR2 is YFSETQ. The CDR3 sequence is CASSLTSLSKQYF. The CDR3 DNA sequence: TGCGCCAGCAGCTTGACTAGCCTTTCGAAACAGTACTTC.

This clonotype has ten or more counts. This chain joins TRBV11-2 and TRBJ1-1, with 8 bases fitting TRBD1. With 5 bases clipped from V and 11 bases from J, the junction kept 19 bases outside the gene matches. Germline CDR1 is SGHAT and CDR2 is FQNNGV. The length of the CDR3 is 16 residues. CDR3 amino acids: CASSPYRGYRLVTAFF. Written as DNA, the CDR3 is TGTGCCAGCAGCCCTTACAGGGGGTATCGTTTAGTGACGGCTTTCTTT.

This clonotype has a count of ten or more. J is TRBJ1-1 and V is TRBV6-1, with 7 bases aligning to TRBD1. J was trimmed by 6 bases and V by 6 bases; bases with no gene match: 10. CDR1 MNHNS and CDR2 SASEGT come from the germline V gene. This CDR3 is 14 amino acids long. CDR3 loop: CASSRDRLGSEAFF. CDR3 DNA sequence: TGTGCCAGCAGCCGGGACAGACTCGGCTCTGAAGCTTTCTTT.

This clonotype was picked up many times. This chain's CDR3 is CASSVLTGELFF. In nucleotides, the CDR3 is TGTGCCAGCAGTGTACTCACCGGGGAGCTGTTTTTT. This sequence joins TRBV28 and TRBJ2-2; D call uncertain. This CDR3 contains 12 residues. From germline, CDR1 is MDHEN and CDR2 SYDVKM. Trimming took 5 bases from V and 4 from J, leaving 5 bases between them.

This clonotype showed up many times. The chain recombines TRBV7-2 with TRBJ1-2, with TRBD1 identical over 8 bases. Germline loops: CDR1 SGHTA, CDR2 FQGNSA. The CDR3 is 14 amino acids. V shed 5 bases and J 5 bases; nucleotides not matched to a gene: 7. The CDR3 here is CASSPDRGLYGYTF. In nucleotides, the CDR3 is TGTGCCAGCAGCCCAGACAGGGGTCTGTATGGCTACACCTTC.

This clonotype came up many times. The rearrangement links TRBV7-2 to TRBJ2-7, with TRBD2 matching 10 bases. The germline CDR1 and CDR2 sequences are SGHTA and FQGNSA. V was clipped by 7 bases and J by 1 base; unmatched bases: 7. This CDR3 spans 15 amino acids. For the CDR3, the DNA is TGTGCCAGCAAAATAGCGGGAGGTGTATCCTACGAGCAGTACTTC. Translated, it gives CASKIAGGVSYEQYF.

This clonotype has ten or more counts. V gene TRBV20-1 combines with J gene TRBJ2-5, with a tentative D call TRBD2 (6 bases). The CDR3 runs 13 residues. Germline V gives CDR1 DFQATT, CDR2 SNEGSKA (reference sequence). The V end lost 1 base, the J end lost 4 bases, and 10 bases lay between the germline ends. The CDR3 DNA follows: TGCAGTGCTAGAGGAGGAGGGGTAGAGACCCAGTACTTC. This translates into CSARGGGVETQYF.

This clonotype was seen repeatedly, ten times or more. The chain recombines TRBV6-5 with TRBJ1-3, with 8 bases identical to TRBD1. The CDR3 is 16 residues long. After removal of 2 bases from V and 4 bases from J, the junction contained 7 bases not matched to a gene. The germline V gene has CDR1 MNHEY and CDR2 SVGAGI. CDR3 sequence reads: CASSYADRAGGNTIYF. The DNA of the CDR3 is TGTGCCAGCAGTTACGCGGACAGGGCTGGAGGAAACACCATATATTTT.

The table lists this clonotype with many counts. The V and J genes are TRBV2 and TRBJ2-5; no clear D. The CDR3 extends over 11 amino acids. CDR1 is SNHLY and CDR2 is FYNNEI in the germline V gene. The ends were cut back, 7 bases at V and 3 bases at J, with 6 bases in the middle. DNA for the CDR3: TGTGCCAGCACTAGAGAAGAGACCCAGTACTTC. Translating gives CASTREETQYF.

This clonotype was observed many times. The J gene is TRBJ2-4, the V gene TRBV28, with D unresolved. The germline V gene encodes CDR1 MDHEN and CDR2 SYDVKM. The CDR3 loop spans 14 amino acids. V was trimmed by 3 bases and J by 8 bases, leaving 14 bases between them. CDR3 DNA: TGTGCCAGCAGTTTTACTATCCCGCCCGACATTCAGTACTTC. Translated: CASSFTIPPDIQYF. Full variable domain (remainder filled in from reference TRBV28 and TRBJ2-4): DVKVTQSSRYLVKRTGEKVFLECVQDMDHENMFWYRQDPGLGLRLIYFSYDVKMKEKGDIPEGYSVSREKKERFSLILESASTNQTSMYLCASSFTIPPDIQYFGAGTRLSVL.

The chain links TRBV6-1 to TRBJ2-5; D unresolved. Trimming removed 3 bases at V and 7 bases at J, with 0 bases between. CDR3 length: 9 amino acids. Germline V CDR1 and CDR2: MNHNS, SASEGT. CDR3 DNA sequence: TGTGCCAGCAGTGAGACCCAGTACTTC. Translation gives CASSETQYF.

This clonotype was counted ten times or more. The CDR3 loop reads CASSPTTGTRYEQYF. The CDR3, as DNA: TGTGCCAGCAGTCCGACGACAGGGACCCGATACGAGCAGTACTTC. The gene calls are TRBV28 and TRBJ2-7; 7 bases agree with TRBD1. CDR3 length: 15 amino acids. The germline V gene encodes CDR1 MDHEN and CDR2 SYDVKM. The V and J ends lost 5 bases and 4 bases, in that order; junction bases with no gene match: 11.

This clonotype was observed many times. Here the CDR3 omits its conserved ending phenylalanine or tryptophan, so a read error is the likely source. This chain links TRBV29-1 with TRBJ2-5; perhaps TRBD2 as D (5 bases). Trimming shortened V by 4 bases and J by 2 bases, and 14 bases separated the two germline ends. From germline, CDR1 is SQVTM and CDR2 ANQGSEA. The CDR3 spans 14 residues. The CDR3 here is CSVALHGEQETQYS. The CDR3 nucleotides are TGCAGCGTTGCTCTTCATGGGGAGCAAGAGACCCAGTACTCC.

This clonotype was seen many times. The chain recombines TRBV6-2 or TRBV6-3 with TRBJ2-5; TRBD2 might be the D (7 bases). The length of the CDR3 is 14 residues. The germline V and J ends were trimmed by 8 bases and 3 bases, with 16 bases remaining between them. Germline loops: CDR1 MNHEY, CDR2 SVGEGT. CDR3 in amino acids: CASLEGGAKETQYF. The CDR3, as DNA: TGTGCCAGCCTCGAAGGGGGGGCCAAAGAGACCCAGTACTTC.

This clonotype was observed at least ten times. The chain employs TRBV4-2 and TRBJ2-7, with 9 bases that match TRBD1. Germline values: CDR1 LGHNA, CDR2 YNFKEQ. Unmatched junction bases numbered 1, after V lost 0 bases and J lost 1 base. CDR3 length: 15 amino acids. CDR3 coding DNA: TGTGCCAGCAGCCAAGAGGGACAGGGATCCTACGAGCAGTACTTC. It translates to CASSQEGQGSYEQYF.

There are many counts of this clonotype. The V gene is TRBV28, the J gene TRBJ1-5; weak D call: TRBD1 (5 bases). The CDR3 runs to 20 residues. Germline V gene lookup returns CDR1 MDHEN and CDR2 SYDVKM. Trimming cost V 3 bases and J 2 bases, with 26 bases left between them. CDR3 sequence: CASSLPSFQGRVKGNQPQHF. The CDR3 DNA sequence: TGTGCCAGCAGTTTGCCTTCCTTTCAGGGCAGGGTAAAGGGCAATCAGCCCCAGCATTTT. Based on the CDR3 plus reference TRBV28 and TRBJ1-5, the full variable domain is DVKVTQSSRYLVKRTGEKVFLECVQDMDHENMFWYRQDPGLGLRLIYFSYDVKMKEKGDIPEGYSVSREKKERFSLILESASTNQTSMYLCASSLPSFQGRVKGNQPQHFGDGTRLSIL.

This clonotype showed up many times. The chain combines TRBV6-1 with TRBJ2-5; D is possibly TRBD2 (6 bases). Trimming left V 7 bases short and J 2 bases short, with 11 bases between. This CDR3 has 13 amino acids. Germline V gene lookup returns CDR1 MNHNS and CDR2 SASEGT. The CDR3 DNA follows: TGTGCCAGCAACTATGGGGGGCAAGAGACCCAGTACTTC. Residues: CASNYGGQETQYF.

Many counts were recorded for this clonotype. The J gene is TRBJ2-7, the V gene TRBV4-3; D possibly corresponds to TRBD2 (5 bases). The V end was cut by 1 base, the J end by 4 bases, with 11 bases between. The CDR3 length is 14 residues. Germline V gene sequence: CDR1 LGHNA, CDR2 YSLEER. The DNA for the CDR3 is TGCGCCAGCAGCCAAGCCCTTAGCGTTTACGAGCAGTACTTC. Translated, it gives CASSQALSVYEQYF.

This clonotype appeared many times. CDR3: CATRGDPGAYNSPLHF. As DNA, the CDR3 is TGTGCCACCAGAGGGGACCCCGGGGCGTATAATTCACCCCTCCACTTT. V and J are TRBV12-3 or TRBV12-4 and TRBJ1-6, with D perhaps TRBD1 (5 bases). V was trimmed by 10 bases and J by 4 bases, leaving 20 bases between them. The CDR3 has 16 residues.